In this sample, the clone carrying this TCR beta chain turned up a few times. Its antigen remains unidentified. This entry belongs to a study of cytomegalovirus exposure and HLA in healthy donors. Points from the study as a whole: Researchers left out some V segments, among them TRBV6-2 and TRBV6-3, as indistinguishable. Cytomegalovirus-associated TCR beta chains were listed, numbering roughly 150. Some highly shared sequence variants likely arose as a pipeline artifact. Accurate HLA-A and HLA-B prediction from TCR beta sequences was reported for most subjects.

This CDR3 is 12 amino acids long. V lost 8 bases and J 3 bases, leaving 9 bases between the germline ends. CDR1 MNHEY and CDR2 SVGAGI come from the germline V gene. It was with 60 Vbeta and 13 Jbeta primers that the PCR ran. The protocol was immunoSEQ multiplex PCR, while the TCRdb copy is restricted to in-frame clones and leaves out a portion. This table holds fewer than 180,000 clones, approximately 60% found once. The V and J genes are TRBV6-5 and TRBJ2-3; D unclear. Specimen: PBMCs. The TCR sequence derives from a woman aged 55-69 years in good health and CMV-seropositive. CDR3 residues: CASGQRTDTQYF. The CDR3 DNA reads as TGTGCCAGCGGGCAAAGAACAGATACGCAGTATTTT.